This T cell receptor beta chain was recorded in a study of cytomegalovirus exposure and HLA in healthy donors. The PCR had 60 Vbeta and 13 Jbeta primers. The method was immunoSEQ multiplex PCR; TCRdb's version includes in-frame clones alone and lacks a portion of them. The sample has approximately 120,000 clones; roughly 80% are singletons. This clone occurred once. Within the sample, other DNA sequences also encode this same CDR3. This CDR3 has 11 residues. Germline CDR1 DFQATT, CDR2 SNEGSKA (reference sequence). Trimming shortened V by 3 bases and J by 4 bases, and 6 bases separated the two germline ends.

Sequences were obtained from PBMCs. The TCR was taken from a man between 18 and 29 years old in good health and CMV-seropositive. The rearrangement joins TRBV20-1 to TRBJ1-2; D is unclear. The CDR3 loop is CSASSGYGYTF. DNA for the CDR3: TGCAGTGCTAGCTCGGGCTATGGCTACACCTTC.